The rows below give T cell receptor beta chains drawn from one sample of a study of shared clonotypes between healthy human individuals. Using immunoSEQ multiplex PCR, the repertoire was profiled, and TCRdb retains in-frame clones only, with some absent. The data show more than 2,000,000 clones, approximately 93% seen once. The sequenced sample consisted of naive CD4+ T cells from PBMCs. The source is a man between 18 and 35 years old in good health. Some clones in this sample may be carry-over from other donors' samples. CDR3s include the opening cysteine and the closing phenylalanine or tryptophan. The D gene is left open where the match is weak. For some rows the clone size is stated as once, few or many, or as a class when expanded; others skip it.

V gene	J gene	D gene	clone size	CDR3 protein	CDR3 DNA
TRBV19	TRBJ2-7	.	.	CASSISAAPYEQYF	TGTGCCAGTAGTATTTCAGCCGCCCCCTACGAGCAGTACTTC
TRBV5-1	TRBJ2-7	.	.	CASSLGAAYEQYF	TGCGCCAGCAGCTTGGGCGCTGCCTACGAGCAGTACTTC
TRBV6-1	TRBJ1-3	TRBD1	.	CASRDRGGSGNTMYF	TGTGCCAGCAGGGACAGGGGAGGATCTGGAAACACCATGTATTTT
TRBV7-2	TRBJ2-4	.	.	CASSASQIAKNIQYF	TGTGCCAGCAGCGCATCACAGATAGCCAAAAACATTCAGTACTTC
TRBV7-9	TRBJ2-6	.	.	CASSYYGDGANVLTF	TGTGCCAGCAGCTATTATGGGGATGGGGCCAACGTCCTGACTTTC
TRBV28	TRBJ1-1	.	.	CASRRDLNTEAFF	TGTGCCAGCAGAAGGGACCTGAACACTGAAGCTTTCTTT
TRBV18	TRBJ1-3	.	.	CASSQKDGNTIYF	TGTGCCAGCTCACAGAAGGACGGAAACACCATATATTTT
TRBV29-1	TRBJ2-5	.	.	CSVREGQETQYF	TGCAGCGTCCGCGAGGGACAAGAGACCCAGTACTTC
TRBV6-6	TRBJ1-4	TRBD1	.	CASKDPRTGNEKLFF	TGTGCCAGCAAAGACCCTCGGACAGGGAATGAAAAACTGTTTTTT
TRBV4-2	TRBJ2-7	.	once	CASSRRPEALAHEQYF	TGTGCCAGCAGCCGAAGACCGGAAGCCCTAGCTCACGAGCAGTACTTC
TRBV18	TRBJ1-3	TRBD1	.	CASSPTRQGLSGNTIYF	TGTGCCAGCTCACCTACCCGACAGGGGCTCTCTGGAAACACCATATATTTT
TRBV18	TRBJ2-7	.	.	CASSPSGAPKPYEQYF	TGTGCCAGCTCACCATCGGGAGCCCCAAAACCGTACGAGCAGTACTTC
TRBV4-2	TRBJ2-3	TRBD2	.	CASTLLALTSTDTQYF	TGTGCCAGCACCTTACTAGCGTTGACTAGCACAGATACGCAGTATTTT
TRBV29-1	TRBJ2-1	.	.	CSVMVTSYNEQFF	TGCAGCGTTATGGTAACCTCCTACAATGAGCAGTTCTTC
TRBV9	TRBJ2-7	TRBD2	.	CASSRGGSYEQYF	TGTGCCAGCAGCCGCGGGGGCTCCTACGAGCAGTACTTC
TRBV28	TRBJ2-2	.	.	CASLDGNTGELFF	TGTGCCAGCCTGGACGGAAACACCGGGGAGCTGTTTTTT
TRBV5-1	TRBJ1-1	.	.	CASSLQTTNTEAFF	TGCGCCAGCAGCTTACAGACAACGAACACTGAAGCTTTCTTT
TRBV19	TRBJ2-2	.	.	CASSIRVGRELFF	TGTGCCAGTAGTATTAGGGTAGGGAGGGAGCTGTTTTTT
TRBV5-1	TRBJ2-2	.	.	CASMRTGELFF	TGCGCCAGCATGAGGACCGGGGAGCTGTTTTTT
TRBV7-2	TRBJ1-2	TRBD1	.	CASSLARARGINYGYTF	TGTGCCAGCAGCTTAGCCCGGGCCAGGGGGATTAACTATGGCTACACCTTC
TRBV5-1	TRBJ2-3	.	.	CASSLGTVTDTQYF	TGCGCCAGCAGCTTGGGGACAGTCACAGATACGCAGTATTTT
TRBV28	TRBJ1-4	TRBD1	.	CASSPGQGEGIF	TGTGCCAGCAGCCCGGGACAGGGGGAGGGAATTTTT
TRBV11-3	TRBJ1-4	TRBD1	.	CASSMGQGNEKLFF	TGTGCCAGCAGCATGGGACAGGGAAATGAAAAACTGTTTTTT
TRBV19	TRBJ1-2	.	few	CASSMVGRENYGYTF	TGTGCCAGTAGTATGGTCGGCAGGGAGAACTATGGCTACACCTTC
TRBV10-3	TRBJ1-1	.	.	CAISDQTANTEAFF	TGTGCCATCAGTGATCAGACAGCGAACACTGAAGCTTTCTTT
TRBV15	TRBJ2-3	.	.	CATSRDTGLPDTQYF	TGTGCCACCAGCAGAGACACAGGGCTCCCAGATACGCAGTATTTT
TRBV28	TRBJ1-2	.	few	CASSLPGHPEGYTF	TGTGCCAGCAGTCTACCGGGACACCCAGAGGGCTACACCTTC
TRBV7-9	TRBJ1-2	.	.	CASSLVNYGYTF	TGTGCCAGCAGCTTAGTAAACTATGGCTACACCTTC
TRBV29-1	TRBJ1-2	.	.	CSVESVGGYTF	TGCAGCGTTGAAAGTGTGGGCGGCTACACCTTC
TRBV19	TRBJ1-1	.	.	CASSHLGGAPEAFF	TGTGCCAGTAGCCACCTTGGGGGGGCCCCTGAAGCTTTCTTT
TRBV27	TRBJ1-2	.	.	CASGTNYGYTF	TGTGCCAGCGGAACTAACTATGGCTACACCTTC
TRBV30	TRBJ1-1	.	few	CAWSVRGGTEAFF	TGTGCCTGGAGTGTGAGGGGTGGTACTGAAGCTTTCTTT
TRBV18	TRBJ1-3	.	.	CASSPPGLSGNTIYF	TGTGCCAGCTCACCACCGGGTCTCTCTGGAAACACCATATATTTT